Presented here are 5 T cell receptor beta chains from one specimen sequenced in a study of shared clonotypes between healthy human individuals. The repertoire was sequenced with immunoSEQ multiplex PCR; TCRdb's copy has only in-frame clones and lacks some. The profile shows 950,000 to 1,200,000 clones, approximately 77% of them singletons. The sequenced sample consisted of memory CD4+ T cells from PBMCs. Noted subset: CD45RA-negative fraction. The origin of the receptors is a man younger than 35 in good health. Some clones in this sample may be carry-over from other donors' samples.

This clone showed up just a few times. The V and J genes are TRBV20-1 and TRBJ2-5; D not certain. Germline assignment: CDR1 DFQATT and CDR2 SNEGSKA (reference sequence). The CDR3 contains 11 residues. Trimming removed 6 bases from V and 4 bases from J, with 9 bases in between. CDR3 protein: CSALTLETQYF. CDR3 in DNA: TGCAGTGCCCTCACCCTAGAGACCCAGTACTTC.

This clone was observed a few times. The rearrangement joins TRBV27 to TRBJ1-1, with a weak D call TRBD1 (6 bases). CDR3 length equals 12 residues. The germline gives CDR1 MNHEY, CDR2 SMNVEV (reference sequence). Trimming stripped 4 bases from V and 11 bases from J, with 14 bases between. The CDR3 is CASSSRGGTAFF. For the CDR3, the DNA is TGTGCCAGCAGTTCCCGGGGGGGCACGGCTTTCTTT.

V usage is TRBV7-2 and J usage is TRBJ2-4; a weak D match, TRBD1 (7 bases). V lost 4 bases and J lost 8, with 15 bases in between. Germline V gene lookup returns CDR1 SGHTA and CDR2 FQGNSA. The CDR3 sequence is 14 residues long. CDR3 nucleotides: TGTGCCAGCAGCTCAGGCAGGGGGGTAGACATTCAGTACTTC. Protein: CASSSGRGVDIQYF.

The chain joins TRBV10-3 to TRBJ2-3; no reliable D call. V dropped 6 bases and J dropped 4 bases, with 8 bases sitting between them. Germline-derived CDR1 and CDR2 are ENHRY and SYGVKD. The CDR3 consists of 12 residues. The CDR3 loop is CAISALADTQYF. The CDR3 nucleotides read TGTGCCATCAGCGCCCTGGCAGATACGCAGTATTTT.

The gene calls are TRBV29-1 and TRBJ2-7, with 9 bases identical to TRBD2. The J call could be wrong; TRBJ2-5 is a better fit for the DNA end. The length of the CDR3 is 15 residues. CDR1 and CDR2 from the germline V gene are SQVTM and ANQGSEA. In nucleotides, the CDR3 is TGCAGCGTCGTGACTAGCGGCGGAGTAGCGGAGACCCAGTACTTC. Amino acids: CSVVTSGGVAETQYF.